What follows are 2 T cell receptor beta chains derived from one specimen sequenced in a study of naive and memory T cell subsets. TCR cDNA received a 3' ligated oligonucleotide that carried a UMI. Ligated cDNA underwent four rounds of PCR with nested alpha and beta constant region primers and SP2. MiXCR, applied by TCRdb to the 5' RACE reads, yields one record per CDR3 protein. The sample has 57,000 or so distinct CDR3 sequences; about 7.2% are singletons. These receptors came from a male donor in good health.

This clonotype was detected a few times. The V gene is TRBV3-1, the J gene TRBJ2-7; D remains unclear. Germline assignment: CDR1 LGHDT and CDR2 YNNKEL (reference sequence). The CDR3 spans 14 residues. Trimming removed 5 bases from V and 2 bases from J, with 13 bases in between. The CDR3 loop reads CASSNKGRTYEQYF. CDR3 DNA sequence: TGTGCCAGCAGCAATAAGGGCAGGACCTACGAGCAGTACTTC.

This clonotype has ten or more counts. The V call is TRBV6-5, the J call TRBJ1-6; D unresolved. Germline-derived CDR1 and CDR2 are MNHEY and SVGAGI. The CDR3 is 17 amino acids. The V and J ends lost 0 bases and 0 bases respectively, with 9 bases between them. As DNA, the CDR3 is TGTGCCAGCAGTTACTCGCCCGGGAGCTCCTATAATTCACCCCTCCACTTT. Amino acids: CASSYSPGSSYNSPLHF.